Presented here are 10 T cell receptor beta chains from one specimen sequenced in a study of blood T cells in healthy people across ages. The authors ran a second PCR of about 6 to 11 cycles using a sample-barcoded 5' primer and a J-beta primer mix. TCRdb re-called the 5' RACE reads with MiXCR, one entry per CDR3 protein. The data contain about 1.4 million distinct CDR3 sequences, roughly 64% of them singletons. Sample: blood. These receptors came from a man between 18 and 35 years old in good health.

V is TRBV5-1 and J is TRBJ2-4; D unclear. The J call could be wrong; TRBJ2-5 is a better fit for the DNA end. The CDR3 contains 14 residues. Germline loops: CDR1 SGHRS, CDR2 YFSETQ. The CDR3 reads CASSLRSDQETQYF. The CDR3, as DNA: TGCGCCAGCAGCCTGCGGTCGGATCAAGAGACCCAGTACTTC.

The V call is TRBV6-2 or TRBV6-3, the J call TRBJ2-1; D is unclear. Germline V gene sequence: CDR1 MNHEY, CDR2 SVGEGT. The V end lost 5 bases, the J end lost 6 bases, and 17 bases lay between the germline ends. The CDR3 is 15 amino acids. For the CDR3, the DNA is TGTGCCAGCAGTGACCAGCTGAGGATGGGCAATGAGCAGTTCTTC. Translating it yields CASSDQLRMGNEQFF.

This chain uses TRBV29-1 with TRBJ2-7; 8 nucleotides align to TRBD2. This CDR3 has 13 amino acids. Germline assignment: CDR1 SQVTM and CDR2 ANQGSEA. V was clipped by 4 bases and J by 2 bases; unmatched bases: 4. CDR3 in amino acids: CSVARGATYEQYF. In DNA, the CDR3 is TGCAGCGTTGCGCGGGGGGCGACCTACGAGCAGTACTTC.

This clonotype has only a few counts. The CDR3 loop reads CSVPARDSDEKLFF. As DNA, the CDR3 is TGCAGCGTGCCCGCCCGGGACTCGGATGAAAAACTGTTTTTT. V gene TRBV29-1 combines with J gene TRBJ1-4, with TRBD1 as a possible D gene (5 bases). V was shortened by 6 bases and J by 6 bases, with 17 bases between the two germline ends. The V gene's germline CDR1 is SQVTM and CDR2 ANQGSEA. This CDR3 has 14 amino acids. The full variable domain, with the rest looked up from reference TRBV29-1 and TRBJ1-4, is SAVISQKPSRDICQRGTSLTIQCQVDSQVTMMFWYRQQPGQSLTLIATANQGSEATYESGFVIDKFPISRPNLTFSTLTVSNMSPEDSSIYLCSVPARDSDEKLFFGSGTQLSVL.

V is TRBV12-3 or TRBV12-4 and J is TRBJ2-5; TRBD2 is a possible D gene (6 bases). This CDR3 is built from 15 residues. Trimming took 0 bases from V and 5 from J, leaving 13 bases between them. DNA for the CDR3: TGTGCCAGCAGTTTAGCGACTAGTTTTGGGGAGACCCAGTACTTC. This translates into CASSLATSFGETQYF.

The rearrangement links TRBV12-3 or TRBV12-4 to TRBJ1-1, with 7 bases fitting TRBD1. CDR3 size: 15 residues. The V gene end was trimmed by 5 bases and the J gene end by 2 bases; junction bases not matched to a gene: 8. The CDR3 protein is CASSPTGARNTEAFF. The DNA of the CDR3 is TGTGCCAGCAGTCCTACAGGGGCCCGCAACACTGAAGCTTTCTTT.

The CDR3 bases are TGTGCCGCGGGTCAGACTTCGAAGGTATATGGCTACACCTTC. Translating gives CAAGQTSKVYGYTF. The gene calls are TRBV10-3 and TRBJ1-2; D gene unclear. The CDR3 runs to 14 residues. The germline V gene has CDR1 ENHRY and CDR2 SYGVKD. V was cut by 11 bases and J by 5 bases, with 21 bases left in between.

The rearrangement links TRBV20-1 to TRBJ2-1; 8 bases are a match to TRBD2. The V and J ends lost 4 bases and 9 bases, in that order; junction bases with no gene match: 8. The germline V gene encodes CDR1 DFQATT and CDR2 SNEGSKA (reference sequence). CDR3 length: 13 residues. The CDR3 nucleotides are TGCAGTGCTAACGGGAGGGTCTTTGGTGAGCAGTTCTTC. It is translated as CSANGRVFGEQFF.

This clonotype has just a few counts. The chain recombines TRBV29-1 with TRBJ2-5; 7 nucleotides agree with TRBD1. TRBJ2-7 explains the end of the DNA better; the J call may be wrong. The germline CDR1 and CDR2 sequences are SQVTM and ANQGSEA. The CDR3 loop spans 15 amino acids. CDR3 amino acids: CSVTFAGTETYEQYF. For the CDR3, the DNA is TGCAGCGTCACTTTCGCCGGGACAGAAACCTACGAGCAGTACTTC.

On this clonotype: A junction end diverges from the germline sequence, so it may reflect a read error. This chain joins TRBV28 and TRBJ2-4, with a tentative D call TRBD2 (5 bases). The germline V gene has CDR1 MDHEN and CDR2 SYDVKM. This CDR3 comprises 14 residues. CDR3 loop: CASSLRVLKNIQYF. The CDR3, as DNA: TGTGCTAGCAGTTTGCGGGTCCTTAAAAACATTCAGTACTTC.